The sequence of this TCR beta chain was determined in a study of shared T cell receptors in the human thymus. The CDR3 has 14 residues. Trimming removed 5 bases from V and 7 bases from J; junction bases left unmatched: 7. CDR1 is GTSNPN and CDR2 is SVGIG in the germline V gene (reference sequence). Clones were read by immunoSEQ multiplex PCR, and TCRdb kept only the in-frame ones, dropping some. The sample contains hundreds of thousands of clones, approximately 90% of which appear only once. Separately, the same data were catalogued under a study of human thymus T cells. That paper adds: Infants, healthy and Finnish, who were having corrective surgery for congenital heart defects served as donors. Resections removed during corrective heart surgery provided the thymus tissue used. There appeared to be biased usage of V and J genes in thymic and blood repertoires.

The receptor comes from a boy under two years old with a congenital heart defect. The specimen sequenced was thymocytes. This rearrangement joins TRBV30 to TRBJ1-4; 10 bases fit TRBD1. CDR3 amino acids: CAWCDRGRREKLFF. In DNA, the CDR3 is TGTGCCTGGTGCGACAGGGGGCGGCGTGAAAAACTGTTTTTT.